The rows below give T cell receptor beta chains drawn from one sample of a study of cytomegalovirus exposure and HLA in healthy donors. Sequencing used immunoSEQ multiplex PCR; TCRdb keeps in-frame clones, though not all of them. The sample contains roughly 38,000 clones, 90% to 95% of which appear only once. The sequencing sample was made of PBMCs. These receptors came from a woman aged 18-29 years in good health and CMV-seronegative. The CDR3 runs from the conserved cysteine through the conserved F or W. A D gene is named only where the DNA matches it firmly. Size is omitted from some rows. Given values are once, few, many or a class for expanded clones.

>TRBJ2-7|TRBV7-9|NA|TRBD1
CSSSPPIYVGQGPYEQYF
TGTTCCAGCAGCCCCCCAATATACGTGGGACAGGGCCCCTACGAGCAGTACTTC
>TRBJ1-2|TRBV27|NA|NA
CASRGSGGTVYGYTF
TGTGCCAGCAGGGGTTCGGGCGGGACGGTCTATGGCTACACCTTC
>TRBJ2-7|TRBV7-9|NA|TRBD2
CASSQSRKSGTSGSYEQYF
TGTGCCAGCAGCCAAAGCCGTAAATCTGGGACTAGCGGGAGTTACGAGCAGTACTTC
>TRBJ2-1|TRBV18|NA|TRBD2
CASSPTGRAVNNEQFF
TGTGCCAGCTCACCAACGGGGAGGGCAGTCAACAATGAGCAGTTCTTC
>TRBJ1-2|TRBV28|NA|NA
CASSRPDWGGHNYGYTF
TGTGCCAGCAGCCGCCCGGATTGGGGGGGCCATAACTATGGCTACACCTTC
>TRBJ2-5|TRBV27|NA|TRBD1
CASSFRGETQYF
TGTGCCAGCAGTTTCAGGGGGGAGACCCAGTACTTC
>TRBJ2-7|TRBV4-1|NA|TRBD1
CASSHSGGYEQYF
TGCGCCAGCAGCCACTCAGGGGGCTACGAGCAGTACTTC
>TRBJ1-1|TRBV14|NA|TRBD1
CASSLNRGRDTEAFF
TGTGCCAGCAGCCTCAACAGGGGGAGGGACACTGAAGCTTTCTTT
>TRBJ2-3|TRBV2|NA|NA
CASSEGLAFTDTQYF
TGTGCCAGCAGTGAAGGCCTAGCGTTCACAGATACGCAGTATTTT
>TRBJ1-1|TRBV25-1|NA|TRBD1
CASRQGASTEASF
TGTGCCAGCAGACAGGGGGCTAGCACTGAAGCTTCCTTT
>TRBJ2-3|TRBV7-2|once|TRBD2
CASSPRAGGADTQYF
TGTGCCAGCAGTCCCCGGGCCGGGGGGGCAGATACGCAGTATTTT
>TRBJ2-3|TRBV19|NA|TRBD2
CASSPRHLAGVGTDTQYF
TGTGCCAGTAGTCCCCGCCACCTAGCGGGAGTCGGCACAGATACGCAGTATTTT
>TRBJ2-5|TRBV4-1|NA|NA
CASSQEGGGTQYF
TGCGCCAGCAGCCAAGAAGGGGGGGGGACCCAGTACTTC
>TRBJ2-7|TRBV28|NA|TRBD1
CASSFPRQGGYEQYF
TGTGCCAGCAGTTTTCCCCGACAGGGGGGGTACGAGCAGTACTTC
>TRBJ2-1|TRBV9|NA|TRBD1
CASSPGQGADNEQFF
TGTGCCAGCAGCCCAGGACAGGGGGCTGACAATGAGCAGTTCTTC
>TRBJ1-5|TRBV6-5|NA|NA
CASRHPNQPQHF
TGTGCCAGCAGACACCCTAATCAGCCCCAGCATTTT
>TRBJ2-7|TRBV28|NA|NA
CASRDRIRFIEQYF
TGTGCCAGCAGAGACAGGATACGGTTCATCGAGCAGTACTTC
>TRBJ2-3|TRBV7-7|NA|TRBD2
CASSPGLAGADTQYF
TGTGCCAGCAGCCCGGGACTAGCGGGGGCAGATACGCAGTATTTT
>TRBJ2-1|TRBV30|NA|NA
CAWTGSGTFVEQFF
TGTGCCTGGACGGGGAGCGGCACCTTCGTTGAGCAGTTCTTC
>TRBJ2-3|TRBV7-9|NA|TRBD2
CASSSLELAYHTDTQYF
TGTGCCAGCAGCTCCCTTGAACTAGCGTACCACACAGATACGCAGTATTTT
>TRBJ2-6|TRBV7-2|NA|NA
CASSLASGSGANVLTF
TGTGCCAGCAGCTTAGCGTCGGGCTCTGGGGCCAACGTCCTGACTTTC
>TRBJ2-2|TRBV29-1|NA|TRBD2
CSVTGLATDTGELFF
TGCAGCGTAACGGGACTAGCAACGGACACCGGGGAGCTGTTTTTT
>TRBJ2-3|TRBV7-2|NA|NA
CASSTLASGTDTQYF
TGTGCCAGCAGCACACTAGCTTCGGGCACAGATACGCAGTATTTT
>TRBJ1-5|TRBV28|NA|TRBD1
CASHDRGGNQPQHF
TGTGCCAGCCATGACAGGGGGGGCAATCAGCCCCAGCATTTT
>TRBJ1-5|TRBV5-6|NA|NA
CASSPGGWQPQHF
TGTGCCAGCAGCCCGGGGGGGTGGCAGCCCCAGCATTTT
>TRBJ1-5|TRBV13|NA|NA
CASSFRGDNQPQHF
TGTGCCAGCAGCTTCAGAGGAGATAATCAGCCCCAGCATTTT
>TRBJ1-1|TRBV7-2|NA|TRBD1
CASSQQGAWAEAFF
TGTGCCAGCAGCCAACAGGGGGCTTGGGCTGAAGCTTTCTTT
>TRBJ2-1|TRBV7-2|NA|TRBD2
CASSLSAGKSSYNEQFF
TGTGCCAGCAGCTTATCAGCGGGGAAAAGCTCCTACAATGAGCAGTTCTTC
>TRBJ2-1|TRBV7-2|NA|TRBD2
CASSLVAGGNNEQFF
TGTGCCAGCAGCTTAGTAGCGGGAGGGAACAATGAGCAGTTCTTC
>TRBJ1-2|TRBV9|NA|TRBD1
CASSEIGQGEGYTF
TGTGCCAGCAGCGAAATAGGACAGGGAGAAGGCTACACCTTC
>TRBJ2-5|TRBV28|NA|TRBD1
CASSLSPWAFGQDLKETQYF
TGTGCCAGCAGTTTAAGTCCTTGGGCCTTCGGACAGGACCTCAAAGAGACCCAGTACTTC
>TRBJ1-4|TRBV28|NA|TRBD1
CASSPPTGVTNEKLFF
TGTGCCAGCAGTCCCCCGACAGGGGTAACTAATGAAAAACTGTTTTTT
>TRBJ2-7|TRBV7-9|NA|TRBD1
CASSLGTGAVYEQYF
TGTGCCAGCAGCTTGGGGACAGGGGCGGTCTACGAGCAGTACTTC
>TRBJ2-5|TRBV6-5|NA|TRBD1
CATGKGAEWETQYF
TGTGCCACCGGCAAGGGGGCAGAGTGGGAGACCCAGTACTTC
>TRBJ2-7|TRBV11-1|few|TRBD1
CASSLQQGGVYEQYF
TGTGCCAGCAGCTTACAACAGGGGGGAGTCTACGAGCAGTACTTC
>TRBJ2-5|TRBV27|NA|TRBD1
CASRPGQPQETQYF
TGTGCCAGCAGGCCGGGACAGCCACAAGAGACCCAGTACTTC
>TRBJ1-2|TRBV11-2|NA|TRBD1
CASSSPRTGGDGYTF
TGTGCCAGCAGCTCGCCGCGGACAGGGGGTGATGGCTACACCTTC
>TRBJ2-3|TRBV4-1|NA|TRBD1
CASSQDIPTGGTDTQYF
TGCGCCAGCAGCCAAGATATCCCGACAGGGGGCACAGATACGCAGTATTTT
>TRBJ2-1|TRBV28|NA|TRBD2
CASSLLAGAHNEQFF
TGTGCCAGCAGCCTACTAGCGGGAGCCCACAATGAGCAGTTCTTC
>TRBJ2-1|TRBV2|NA|NA
CASSEALLGTSSSYNEQFF
TGTGCCAGCAGTGAAGCGCTCCTGGGGACATCGAGCTCCTACAATGAGCAGTTCTTC
>TRBJ1-1|TRBV19|NA|NA
CASSPRGGTEAFF
TGTGCCAGTAGTCCCCGGGGGGGCACTGAAGCTTTCTTT
>TRBJ2-1|TRBV12-5|NA|TRBD2
CASGSAGLDGQFF
TGTGCTAGTGGTTCTGCTGGACTAGATGGGCAGTTCTTC
>TRBJ1-1|TRBV5-1|once|TRBD1
CASSRTGGNTEAFF
TGCGCCAGCAGCCGGACAGGGGGGAACACTGAAGCTTTCTTT
>TRBJ2-2|TRBV19|NA|NA
CASKPPLTGRDGELFF
TGTGCCAGTAAACCCCCCTTGACAGGGCGGGACGGGGAGCTGTTTTTT
>TRBJ2-1|TRBV10-3|once|TRBD2
CAISDRTSGTNNEQFF
TGTGCCATCAGTGACAGGACTAGCGGGACAAACAATGAGCAGTTCTTC
>TRBJ1-3|TRBV18|NA|NA
CASSPRDTMLLSGNTIYF
TGTGCCAGCTCGCCCCGGGACACCATGTTACTCTCTGGAAACACCATATATTTT